The rows below give T cell receptor beta chains drawn from one sample of a study of CD8 T cells in Susac syndrome. From the immunoSEQ multiplex PCR reads, TCRdb called clonotypes with MiXCR, one entry per CDR3 protein. This table holds 250,000 to 300,000 distinct CDR3 sequences, approximately 85% found once. Sequences were obtained from CD8+ T cells from PBMCs. These receptors all come from a human donor with multiple sclerosis. Each CDR3 is given with its conserved first and last residue. A D gene is named only where the DNA matches it firmly. Not all rows give a size; the values are once, few, many and, for expanded clones, a class.

CDR3 length,J gene,clone size,D gene,V gene,CDR3 protein,CDR3 DNA
15,TRBJ2-1,.,.,TRBV5-5,CASSLSRGRRDEQFF,TGTGCCAGCAGCTTGAGTCGGGGGCGCAGGGATGAGCAGTTCTTC
17,TRBJ1-5,.,.,TRBV20-1,CSAKLPGQLYSNQPQHF,TGCAGTGCCAAGCTCCCCGGACAGCTTTATAGTAATCAGCCCCAGCATTTT
21,TRBJ2-6,.,.,TRBV25-1,CASSEGTRRGEEPAGANVLTF,TGTGCCAGCAGTGAGGGGACTCGTCGTGGGGAGGAACCCGCTGGGGCCAACGTCCTGACTTTC
13,TRBJ2-3,.,.,TRBV28,CASKASVTDTQYF,TGTGCCAGCAAGGCTAGCGTCACAGATACGCAGTATTTT
13,TRBJ2-7,few,TRBD1,TRBV10-3,CAIMGQTNYEQYF,TGTGCCATCATGGGACAGACAAACTACGAGCAGTACTTC
12,TRBJ1-1,once,.,TRBV6-2/TRBV6-3,CASSYPAGEAFF,TGTGCCAGCAGTTACCCGGCAGGGGAGGCTTTCTTT
15,TRBJ1-1,.,.,TRBV6-5,CASSYYWGSSTEAFF,TGTGCCAGCAGTTACTACTGGGGCTCGAGCACTGAAGCTTTCTTT
15,TRBJ2-3,.,.,TRBV28,CASSYRQGGTDTQYF,TGTGCCAGCAGTTATCGCCAGGGTGGCACAGATACGCAGTATTTT
15,TRBJ2-1,.,TRBD2,TRBV6-2/TRBV6-3,CASSYWTSGSHEQFF,TGTGCCAGCAGTTATTGGACTAGCGGGAGTCATGAGCAGTTCTTC
15,TRBJ1-5,.,TRBD1,TRBV27,CASSPMTGQGQPQHF,TGTGCCAGCAGTCCCATGACAGGGCAGGGTCAGCCCCAGCATTTT
14,TRBJ1-1,once,.,TRBV7-8,CASSLLQERTEAFF,TGTGCCAGCAGCTTACTACAGGAGAGGACTGAAGCTTTCTTT
14,TRBJ2-7,.,.,TRBV7-9,CASRQSGSGYEQYF,TGTGCCAGCCGACAGTCGGGATCGGGTTACGAGCAGTACTTC
13,TRBJ1-5,.,.,TRBV30,CAWSGDAGQPQHF,TGTGCCTGGAGTGGCGACGCGGGTCAGCCCCAGCATTTT
12,TRBJ1-5,.,.,TRBV19,CASSYVNQPQHF,TGTGCCAGTAGTTATGTCAATCAGCCCCAGCATTTT
16,TRBJ2-7,few,.,TRBV7-2,CASSHPQYDPDYEQYF,TGTGCCAGCAGTCACCCCCAGTACGACCCGGACTACGAGCAGTACTTC
15,TRBJ1-1,once,.,TRBV5-5,CASNPPRKGGTEAFF,TGTGCCAGCAATCCCCCAAGAAAGGGGGGGACTGAAGCTTTCTTT
14,TRBJ1-5,.,TRBD1,TRBV9,CASSPTGASQPQHF,TGTGCCAGCAGCCCGACAGGGGCTAGTCAGCCCCAGCATTTT
15,TRBJ2-7,once,.,TRBV20-1,CSARDIVAETYEQYF,TGCAGTGCTAGAGATATCGTGGCGGAGACCTACGAGCAGTACTTC
14,TRBJ2-7,.,.,TRBV27,CASSLGRTSYEQYF,TGTGCCAGCAGTTTGGGGCGTACCTCCTACGAGCAGTACTTC
15,TRBJ2-3,.,TRBD2,TRBV20-1,CSAITSGTGTDTQYF,TGCAGTGCTATCACGAGCGGGACGGGCACAGATACGCAGTATTTT
18,TRBJ2-7,.,TRBD2,TRBV27,CASSLSGTSGSFSYEQYF,TGTGCCAGCAGTTTATCCGGGACTAGCGGGAGCTTCTCCTACGAGCAGTACTTC
18,TRBJ2-5,.,.,TRBV12-3/TRBV12-4,CASSLEVLDPRSQETQYF,TGTGCCAGCAGTTTAGAAGTTTTGGACCCAAGATCCCAGGAGACCCAGTACTTC
14,TRBJ2-7,.,TRBD1,TRBV12-3/TRBV12-4,CASSFEQGSYEQYF,TGTGCCAGCAGTTTTGAACAGGGGAGCTACGAGCAGTACTTC
15,TRBJ2-7,.,TRBD1,TRBV14,CASSQAQGVPYEQYF,TGTGCCAGCAGCCAAGCCCAGGGGGTTCCCTACGAGCAGTACTTC
14,TRBJ2-7,.,TRBD1,TRBV3-1,CASSQYRGTYEQYF,TGTGCCAGCAGCCAATACAGGGGTACATACGAGCAGTACTTC
14,TRBJ2-1,.,TRBD2,TRBV14,CASSQFTSENEQFF,TGTGCCAGCAGCCAGTTTACTAGCGAAAATGAGCAGTTCTTC
16,TRBJ2-3,.,TRBD1,TRBV5-4,CASSLPGQEATDTQYF,TGTGCCAGCAGCCTGCCGGGACAGGAGGCAACAGATACGCAGTATTTT
16,TRBJ1-2,.,.,TRBV27,CASTPLGPEYNYGYTF,TGTGCCAGCACCCCCCTCGGACCGGAGTATAACTATGGCTACACCTTC
14,TRBJ2-5,.,.,TRBV28,CASSFSANQETQYF,TGTGCCAGCAGTTTTTCGGCTAACCAAGAGACCCAGTACTTC
16,TRBJ2-1,.,.,TRBV5-6,CASSLDGPSSYNEQFF,TGTGCCAGCAGCTTGGACGGGCCGAGCTCCTACAATGAGCAGTTCTTC
15,TRBJ2-2,.,TRBD2,TRBV5-1,CASRSGTSGTGELFF,TGCGCCAGCAGGTCCGGGACTAGCGGCACCGGGGAGCTGTTTTTT
15,TRBJ2-7,few,TRBD2,TRBV7-8,CASSPSGPSSYEQYF,TGTGCCAGCAGCCCTAGCGGGCCCAGCTCCTACGAGCAGTACTTC
19,TRBJ2-2,once,TRBD2,TRBV4-1,CASSQDPGLAPFNTGELFF,TGCGCCAGCAGTCAAGATCCTGGACTAGCGCCCTTTAACACCGGGGAGCTGTTTTTT
15,TRBJ2-2,.,.,TRBV15,CATSVTGVYTGELFF,TGTGCCACCAGCGTAACGGGAGTCTACACCGGGGAGCTGTTTTTT
15,TRBJ1-1,.,TRBD1,TRBV19,CASSTGTGIGTEAFF,TGTGCCAGTAGTACAGGGACAGGGATAGGCACTGAAGCTTTCTTT
13,TRBJ2-4,.,.,TRBV20-1,CSDREVVKNIQYF,TGCAGTGACAGGGAGGTCGTCAAAAACATTCAGTACTTC
16,TRBJ2-2,once,.,TRBV4-3,CASSQPSDANTGELFF,TGCGCCAGCAGCCAACCTAGCGACGCGAACACCGGGGAGCTGTTTTTT
15,TRBJ2-2,few,.,TRBV6-2/TRBV6-3,CASSYFQGNTGELFF,TGTGCCAGCAGTTACTTTCAGGGGAACACCGGGGAGCTGTTTTTT